This TCR beta chain was retrieved from a study of CD8 T cells in ankylosing spondylitis. V lost 6 bases and J lost 1; bases outside the gene matches: 7. CDR1 is DFQATT and CDR2 is SNEGSKA in the germline V gene (reference sequence). This CDR3 has 14 residues. Study-wide results and caveats: Clones linked to disease were reported to show significant enrichment in matched ankylosing spondylitis synovial fluid. There was a TCR beta motif, made of several highly homologous variants, that appeared characteristic of ankylosing spondylitis blood.

Scientists made TCR beta libraries using quantitative 5'-RACE with molecular barcodes. MiXCR was run by TCRdb on the 5' RACE reads, yielding one entry per CDR3 protein. The table shows some 800,000 distinct CDR3 sequences, with approximately 10% occurring only once. In this sample, this clonotype turned up a few times. Antigen unknown. Sequenced input: blood, either unsorted or a sorted T cell fraction (not recorded which). This TCR was recovered from a male donor with ankylosing spondylitis. The chain has TRBV20-1 and TRBJ1-1; 8 bases align to TRBD1. The CDR3 nucleotides are TGCAGTGCGAACCGACAGGGGACGAACACTGAAGCTTTCTTT. As protein: CSANRQGTNTEAFF.